The source of this TCR beta chain is a study of T cells after yellow fever vaccination. General study points: The secondary response showed a weaker magnitude and a faster peak, day 5 versus 15. Post-booster repertoires contained most primary-vaccination clones again (roughly 95% CD4, 85% to 90% CD8). Abundant clonotypes (contaminants from the bulk population) could be present in FACS-sorted repertoires.

TCRdb reanalysed the 5' RACE reads using MiXCR and keeps one entry per CDR3 protein. The profile shows about 30,000 distinct CDR3 sequences, about 4.7% of them singletons. This clonotype came up many times. As yet, its antigen is unknown. The clonotype comes from a man aged 25-45 years who received the YFV17D yellow fever vaccine. The material sequenced was CD8+ T cells sorted from PBMCs, taken 10 days after the yellow fever booster vaccination.

The CDR3 loop reads CASSLVPGQGAYEQYF. CDR3 in DNA: TGTGCCAGCAGCTTAGTCCCGGGACAGGGGGCCTACGAGCAGTACTTC. The V gene is TRBV7-6, the J gene TRBJ2-7, with TRBD1 matching 11 bases. V lost 1 base, J lost 2 bases, and 4 bases stayed unmatched. The germline V gene encodes CDR1 SGHVS and CDR2 FNYEAQ. CDR3 length: 16 residues. Based on the CDR3 plus reference TRBV7-6 and TRBJ2-7, the full variable domain is GAGVSQSPRYKVTKRGQDVALRCDPISGHVSLYWYRQALGQGPEFLTYFNYEAQQDKSGLPNDRFSAERPEGSISTLTIQRTEQRDSAMYRCASSLVPGQGAYEQYFGPGTRLTVT.